This T cell receptor beta chain came from a study of OX40 agonist ivuxolimab in advanced cancers. In the case of this clone: One junction end disagrees with the germline gene, perhaps due to a read error.

Here immunoSEQ multiplex PCR was the method, and the copy in TCRdb shows in-frame clones only, minus some. The data show some 22,000 clones, 77% seen once. Sequencing used CD4+ or CD8+ T cells sorted from blood, obtained in a trial of the OX40 agonist ivuxolimab. The sequence came from an adult with an advanced solid tumor such as melanoma, head and neck, liver or kidney cancer.

CDR3 coding DNA: TGTGCTAGCAGCCTCTCGAACACCGGGGAGCTGTTTTTT. Translating gives CASSLSNTGELFF. The chain joins TRBV7-7 to TRBJ2-2; no clear D gene. CDR3 length: 13 residues. Germline V gives CDR1 SSHAT, CDR2 FNYEAQ (reference sequence).